This record covers a single T cell receptor (beta chain). Antigen: not known. In TCRdb, the 5' RACE reads were re-called with MiXCR into one record per CDR3 protein. The sample carries some 570,000 distinct CDR3 sequences, approximately 20% recorded once. This entry comes from a study of identical twins. Points from the study as a whole: Clonotypes of the beta chain that were abundant in cord blood carried fewer insertions (memory repertoires showed none). Models, which agreed with sharing between unrelated individuals, nonetheless underestimated the out-of-frame TCR alpha sharing seen in monozygotic twins. Invariant cells of the MAIT and iNKT types might have partly distorted the zero-insertion analyses.

CDR1 is MDHEN, CDR2 SYDVKM, per germline. This CDR3 comprises 16 residues. Trimming shortened V by 4 bases and J by 0 bases, and 13 bases separated the two germline ends. The same sample was also used in a study of yellow fever vaccine responses in identical twins.

The clonotype was recovered from a young woman in good health. The rearrangement joins TRBV28 to TRBJ2-4, with TRBD1 as a possible D gene (5 bases). Input material: CD4+ T cells sorted from blood. CDR3 sequence (DNA): TGTGCCAGCAGTTCCTCAGGGTTATTAGCCAAAAACATTCAGTACTTC. Protein sequence: CASSSSGLLAKNIQYF.